Following are 17 T cell receptor beta chains from one sample sequenced in a study of cytomegalovirus exposure and HLA in healthy donors. PCR involved 60 Vbeta and 13 Jbeta primers. TCRdb's copy holds only in-frame clones and misses some; the assay was immunoSEQ multiplex PCR. This table holds tens of thousands of clones, less than 75% found once. Sample: PBMCs. Source of these receptors: a man in his forties or fifties in good health and CMV-seropositive.

This clone was observed a handful of times. The chain is built from TRBV30 and TRBJ1-4; D remains unclear. CDR3 size: 13 residues. Trimming took off 6 bases at V and 0 bases at J, with 8 bases between the two ends. Germline V gene sequence: CDR1 GTSNPN, CDR2 SVGIG (reference sequence). CDR3 in amino acids: CACRQATNEKLFF. The CDR3 nucleotides read TGTGCCTGTAGACAAGCAACTAATGAAAAACTGTTTTTT.

The V gene is TRBV7-9, the J gene TRBJ2-7; no clear D gene. Per germline, CDR1 SEHNR and CDR2 FQNEAQ (reference sequence). The CDR3 runs 13 residues. The V end was cut by 5 bases, the J end by 6 bases, with 14 bases between. The CDR3 sequence is CASSPMAAFEQYF. The CDR3 nucleotides are TGTGCCAGCAGCCCCATGGCGGCGTTCGAGCAGTACTTC. Complete variable domain (other parts from reference TRBV7-9 and TRBJ2-7): DTGVSQNPRHKITKRGQNVTFRCDPISEHNRLYWYRQTLGQGPEFLTYFQNEAQLEKSRLLSDRFSAERPKGSFSTLEIQRTEQGDSAMYLCASSPMAAFEQYFGPGTRLTVT.

The chain's CDR3 is CASSSRQTAEQFF. The CDR3 DNA follows: TGTGCCAGCAGTTCTAGACAGACGGCAGAGCAGTTCTTC. This rearrangement joins TRBV6-5 to TRBJ2-1; D may be TRBD1 (5 bases). The CDR3 consists of 13 residues. Trimming cost V 4 bases and J 10 bases, with 14 bases left between them. Germline assignment: CDR1 MNHEY and CDR2 SVGAGI.

This clone was counted a few times. The rearrangement uses TRBV6-1 and TRBJ2-7; 12 positions agree with TRBD1. The V gene end was trimmed by 5 bases and the J gene end by 4 bases; junction bases not matched to a gene: 6. The CDR3 spans 15 residues. Germline V gene lookup returns CDR1 MNHNS and CDR2 SASEGT. In DNA form, the CDR3 reads TGTGCCAGCAGTCCTAGGGGACAGGGGGCTTACGAGCAGTACTTC. This encodes CASSPRGQGAYEQYF.

This clone was seen only once. J is TRBJ2-5 and V is TRBV7-9, with D possibly being TRBD1 (5 bases). The CDR3 spans 12 residues. CDR1 and CDR2 (germline): SEHNR, FQNEAQ (reference sequence). Trimming shortened V by 4 bases and J by 7 bases, and 10 bases separated the two germline ends. The CDR3 protein is CASSSREGTQYF. DNA for the CDR3: TGTGCCAGCAGCTCCAGGGAAGGGACCCAGTACTTC.

This chain joins TRBV5-1 and TRBJ2-3, with TRBD2 matching over 8 bases. The V gene end was trimmed by 2 bases and the J gene end by 2 bases; junction bases not matched to a gene: 4. The CDR3 is 15 amino acids. Per the germline V gene, CDR1 is SGHRS and CDR2 is YFSETQ. The chain's CDR3 is CASSFQRGLTDTQYF. The CDR3 DNA follows: TGCGCCAGCAGCTTTCAGCGGGGGCTCACAGATACGCAGTATTTT.

This clone was observed a few times. The J gene is TRBJ1-4, the V gene TRBV4-2; D perhaps matches TRBD1 (6 bases). The CDR3 is 14 amino acids. CDR1 and CDR2 (germline): LGHNA, YNFKEQ. Trimming stripped 1 base from V and 5 bases from J, with 8 bases between. The CDR3 nucleotides read TGTGCCAGCAGCCAAGGTGGACAGAATGAAAAACTGTTTTTT. This sequence encodes CASSQGGQNEKLFF.

This clone was found a few times. V gene TRBV30 combines with J gene TRBJ1-6; 9 bases match TRBD1. Germline V gene lookup returns CDR1 GTSNPN and CDR2 SVGIG (reference sequence). This CDR3 is 17 amino acids long. V was pared by 3 bases and J by 4 bases, with 10 bases of the junction left unmatched. The CDR3 DNA sequence: TGTGCCTGGAGCCCCGTCGGGACAGGGACTTATAATTCACCCCTCCACTTT. Residues: CAWSPVGTGTYNSPLHF.

Written as DNA, the CDR3 is TGTGCCAGCAGCCAATGGGACTCCACCGGGGAGCTGTTTTTT. Its protein is CASSQWDSTGELFF. This chain connects TRBV5-4 to TRBJ2-2; possibly TRBD2 for D (6 bases). V was pared by 4 bases and J by 4 bases, with 11 bases between. From germline, CDR1 is SGHNT and CDR2 YYREEE (reference sequence). This CDR3 contains 14 residues.

Concerning this clone itself: The same CDR3 also results from other DNA sequences found in this sample. The chain combines TRBV30 with TRBJ1-1, with D hard to call. The CDR3 is 13 residues long. From germline, CDR1 is GTSNPN and CDR2 SVGIG (reference sequence). V lost 0 bases to trimming and J lost 1 base, with 6 bases between them. Here the CDR3 reads CAWSVAGNTEAFF. The DNA for the CDR3 is TGTGCCTGGAGTGTAGCAGGGAACACTGAAGCTTTCTTT. The whole variable domain, remainder taken from reference TRBV30 and TRBJ1-1, is SQTIHQWPATLVQPVGSPLSLECTVEGTSNPNLYWYRQAAGRGLQLLFYSVGIGQISSEVPQNLSASRPQDRQFILSSKKLLLSDSGFYLCAWSVAGNTEAFFGQGTRLTVV.

V is TRBV30 and J is TRBJ2-5; 7 nucleotides align to TRBD2. Per germline, CDR1 GTSNPN and CDR2 SVGIG (reference sequence). After removal of 0 bases from V and 11 bases from J, the junction contained 12 bases not matched to a gene. The CDR3 sequence is 14 residues long. The CDR3 reads CAWSVRVGGSGQYF. DNA for the CDR3: TGTGCCTGGAGTGTACGGGTCGGGGGGTCTGGGCAGTACTTC.

This clone has a single count. The rearrangement links TRBV6-1 to TRBJ1-1, with 7 bases fitting TRBD1. V gave up 7 bases and J gave up 5 bases; unmatched junction bases: 7. CDR1 is MNHNS and CDR2 is SASEGT in the germline V gene. This CDR3 contains 13 residues. CDR3 loop: CASTDRVGTEAFF. CDR3 nucleotides: TGTGCCAGCACCGACAGGGTGGGAACTGAAGCTTTCTTT.

The chain employs TRBV5-1 and TRBJ1-2; TRBD1 is a possible D gene (6 bases). Trimming cost V 4 bases and J 6 bases, with 10 bases left between them. CDR1 and CDR2 (germline): SGHRS, YFSETQ. There are 12 residues in the CDR3. In DNA, the CDR3 is TGCGCCAGCAGCAGGACAGCGGATGGCTACACCTTC. As protein: CASSRTADGYTF.

The chain couples TRBV19 to TRBJ1-1; D possibly corresponds to TRBD1 (5 bases). The CDR3 extends over 16 amino acids. The V end lost 5 bases, the J end lost 4 bases, and 20 bases lay between the germline ends. Germline values: CDR1 LNHDA, CDR2 SQIVND (reference sequence). CDR3 sequence (DNA): TGTGCCAGTAGTGAGGGGAGGAATTGGAGGGGCACTGAAGCTTTCTTT. Amino acids: CASSEGRNWRGTEAFF.

The chain combines TRBV9 with TRBJ2-3; 8 bases fit TRBD2. V was pared by 0 bases and J by 5 bases, with 8 bases of the junction left unmatched. The CDR3 has 16 residues. The germline V gene has CDR1 SGDLS and CDR2 YYNGEE. The CDR3 DNA is TGTGCCAGCAGCGTAGCGTCGGGAGGGCCGGAAGATACGCAGTATTTT. Translation gives CASSVASGGPEDTQYF.

The genes are TRBV5-1 and TRBJ1-2; no clear D gene. Trimming took 1 base from V and 0 from J, leaving 4 bases between them. Germline lookup yields CDR1 SGHRS and CDR2 YFSETQ. CDR3 size: 13 residues. CDR3 residues: CASSLTANYGYTF. The CDR3 DNA follows: TGCGCCAGCAGCTTGACAGCTAACTATGGCTACACCTTC.

V usage is TRBV30 and J usage is TRBJ1-2, with 7 positions matching TRBD1. The junction had 2 bases not matched to a gene; V was cut back by 0 bases and J by 10 bases. CDR1 is GTSNPN, CDR2 SVGIG, per germline (reference sequence). The CDR3 has 11 amino acids. In nucleotides, the CDR3 is TGTGCCTGGAGTGTGGGACAGTCCTACACCTTC. Encoded protein: CAWSVGQSYTF.